The 24 T cell receptor beta chains given below trace back to one sample, sequenced in a study of patients and donors after allogeneic stem cell transplantation. TCRdb ran MiXCR on the RT-PCR reads and lists one entry per CDR3 protein. The repertoire holds some 960,000 distinct CDR3 sequences, roughly 18% seen once, with around 6% in the top ten. The sample taken for sequencing was blood, either unsorted or a sorted T cell fraction (not recorded which). The receptors here all came from a human donor who was either an allogeneic HSCT recipient or a stem cell or donor lymphocyte infusion donor (not recorded which). It is not recorded whose cells these are; they may come from a transplant donor.

The chain links TRBV30 to TRBJ2-4; D is undetermined. V lost 0 bases and J lost 0, with 12 bases in between. The CDR3 spans 16 residues. CDR1 and CDR2 (germline): GTSNPN, SVGIG (reference sequence). CDR3 loop: CAWSVRRSLAKNIQYF. The CDR3 nucleotides are TGTGCCTGGAGTGTACGCCGTAGCCTAGCCAAAAACATTCAGTACTTC.

The J gene is TRBJ2-4, the V gene TRBV7-2, with D perhaps matching TRBD1 (6 bases). The CDR3 is 14 residues long. V was cut by 1 base and J by 8 bases, with 12 bases left in between. Germline V gene data show CDR1 as SGHTA and CDR2 as FQGNSA. As DNA, the CDR3 is TGTGCCAGCAGCTTAGTAGGGACAAGGGACATTCAGTACTTC. Protein sequence: CASSLVGTRDIQYF.

V gene TRBV10-2 combines with J gene TRBJ2-7; D is possibly TRBD1 or TRBD2 (5 bases each). V shed 3 bases and J shed 0 bases, with 9 bases lying between them. The germline V gene encodes CDR1 WSHSY and CDR2 SAAADI. The CDR3 has 14 amino acids. The CDR3 spells CASSDGDPSYEQYF. In nucleotides, the CDR3 is TGCGCCAGCAGTGATGGGGACCCCTCCTACGAGCAGTACTTC.

V gene TRBV5-1 combines with J gene TRBJ2-5, with TRBD2 as a possible D gene (6 bases). The CDR3 loop spans 15 amino acids. Germline assignment: CDR1 SGHRS and CDR2 YFSETQ. V lost 5 bases and J 1 base, leaving 15 bases between the germline ends. The CDR3 DNA reads as TGCGCCAGCAGGCGGGACCTAGCGCCCCAAGAGACCCAGTACTTC. Protein: CASRRDLAPQETQYF.

There are a few counts of this clonotype. The chain carries TRBV10-3 and TRBJ1-1; D may be TRBD1 (5 bases). Germline V gene sequence: CDR1 ENHRY, CDR2 SYGVKD. Trimming took off 10 bases at V and 5 bases at J, with 11 bases between the two ends. There are 11 residues in the CDR3. CDR3 DNA sequence: TGTGCCACTAAGACAGAGACTGAAGCTTTCTTT. Translation gives CATKTETEAFF.

This clonotype appeared a few times. The chain employs TRBV9 and TRBJ2-1; possibly TRBD2 for D (5 bases). Germline V lookup: CDR1 SGDLS, CDR2 YYNGEE. This CDR3 is built from 13 residues. V was clipped by 4 bases and J by 4 bases, with 9 bases between them. CDR3 amino acids: CASSPTIYNEQFF. The CDR3 DNA reads as TGTGCCAGCAGCCCGACTATATACAATGAGCAGTTCTTC.

The chain has TRBV5-1 and TRBJ2-1; possibly TRBD1 for D (5 bases). CDR1 and CDR2 from the germline V gene are SGHRS and YFSETQ. Trimming stripped 1 base from V and 2 bases from J, with 13 bases between. The CDR3 is 16 amino acids. As DNA, the CDR3 is TGCGCCAGCAGCTTGAGTGCGGACACCGCCTACAATGAGCAGTTCTTC. Translation: CASSLSADTAYNEQFF.

This clonotype was picked up a small number of times. The CDR3 DNA sequence: TGTGCCAGCGTATCCGGGCCGCTCGAGGACGAGCAGTACTTC. This sequence encodes CASVSGPLEDEQYF. The chain has TRBV30 and TRBJ2-7; D unresolved. The CDR3 contains 14 residues. Trimming took 8 bases from V and 5 from J, leaving 22 bases between them. Germline-derived CDR1 and CDR2 are GTSNPN and SVGIG (reference sequence). Full variable domain (remainder filled in from reference TRBV30 and TRBJ2-7): SQTIHQWPATLVQPVGSPLSLECTVEGTSNPNLYWYRQAAGRGLQLLFYSVGIGQISSEVPQNLSASRPQDRQFILSSKKLLLSDSGFYLCASVSGPLEDEQYFGPGTRLTVT.

V gene TRBV7-8 combines with J gene TRBJ1-2; D is possibly TRBD1 (6 bases). V lost 5 bases, J lost 6 bases, and 16 bases lay in between. Germline V gene data show CDR1 as SGHVS and CDR2 as FQNEAQ. The CDR3 sequence is 14 residues long. The CDR3 sequence: CASSPWGGAHGYTF. The CDR3 nucleotides read TGTGCCAGCAGCCCCTGGGGGGGGGCTCATGGCTACACCTTC.

This sequence joins TRBV5-1 and TRBJ2-6, with D maybe TRBD2 (6 bases). The CDR3 is 15 amino acids. Per germline, CDR1 SGHRS and CDR2 YFSETQ. The germline V and J ends were trimmed by 4 bases and 0 bases, with 8 bases remaining between them. The CDR3 region is CASSGGTSGANVLTF. CDR3 DNA sequence: TGCGCCAGCAGCGGGGGGACCTCTGGGGCCAACGTCCTGACTTTC. Filled out from reference TRBV5-1 and TRBJ2-6, the complete variable domain reads KAGVTQTPRYLIKTRGQQVTLSCSPISGHRSVSWYQQTPGQGLQFLFEYFSETQRNKGNFPGRFSGRQFSNSRSEMNVSTLELGDSALYLCASSGGTSGANVLTFGAGSRLTVL.

This clonotype was seen a handful of times. The chain links TRBV24-1 to TRBJ2-7; D is perhaps TRBD2 (7 bases). Germline loops: CDR1 KGHDR, CDR2 SFDVKD. The CDR3 has 16 residues. Trimming took off 4 bases at V and 3 bases at J, with 18 bases between the two ends. The CDR3 is CATSDPGGGSRYEQYF. The CDR3 nucleotides are TGTGCCACCAGTGACCCTGGCGGGGGCTCCCGCTACGAGCAGTACTTC.

This clonotype was detected only a few times. The chain employs TRBV10-3 and TRBJ1-1; tentatively, D is TRBD1 (5 bases). V was cut by 3 bases and J by 1 base, with 9 bases left in between. CDR3 length: 14 residues. CDR1 is ENHRY and CDR2 is SYGVKD in the germline V gene. The chain's CDR3 is CAISDRVTNTEAFF. For the CDR3, the DNA is TGTGCCATCAGTGACAGGGTTACGAACACTGAAGCTTTCTTT.

The chain couples TRBV6-2 or TRBV6-3 to TRBJ1-2, with unresolved D. The V end was cut by 0 bases, the J end by 1 base, with 6 bases between. The CDR3 consists of 14 residues. Germline V gene sequence: CDR1 MNHEY, CDR2 SVGEGT. CDR3 residues: CASSYSENNYGYTF. DNA of the CDR3: TGTGCCAGCAGTTACTCGGAGAATAACTATGGCTACACCTTC.

The V call is TRBV2, the J call TRBJ2-4; 8 bases are a match to TRBD1. The length of the CDR3 is 16 residues. Trimming at V came to 11 bases and at J to 4 bases, leaving 16 bases not matched to a gene. Germline CDR1 SNHLY, CDR2 FYNNEI. DNA for the CDR3: TGTGCCGGACTACCGACCGGGACAGGTCGAAAAAACATTCAGTACTTC. Amino acids: CAGLPTGTGRKNIQYF.

This sequence joins TRBV20-1 and TRBJ1-2, with D possibly TRBD1 on 6 matching bases. Deletions cut 3 bases from V and 6 bases from J, with 8 bases between. This CDR3 has 11 residues. Germline V gives CDR1 DFQATT, CDR2 SNEGSKA (reference sequence). CDR3 nucleotides: TGCAGTGCTAGGCACAGGGATGGCTACACCTTC. It yields the protein CSARHRDGYTF.

This chain uses TRBV5-5 with TRBJ2-1, with 7 bases fitting TRBD1. The junction had 12 bases not matched to a gene; V was cut back by 4 bases and J by 8 bases. Germline V lookup: CDR1 SGHKS, CDR2 YYEKEE (reference sequence). The length of the CDR3 is 15 residues. CDR3 sequence reads: CASSPVAGGKDEQFF. The CDR3 DNA sequence: TGTGCCAGCAGCCCGGTGGCAGGGGGTAAAGATGAGCAGTTCTTC.

CDR3 sequence (DNA): TGTGCCGGGGGAGGCACCTCCACAGATACGCAGTATTTT. It codes for CAGGGTSTDTQYF. The rearrangement links TRBV7-9 to TRBJ2-3; D perhaps matches TRBD2 (6 bases). The CDR3 length is 13 residues. Germline V gene sequence: CDR1 SEHNR, CDR2 FQNEAQ (reference sequence). V was cut by 11 bases and J by 2 bases, with 14 bases left in between.

The chain recombines TRBV15 with TRBJ2-2, with 7 bases aligning to TRBD2. Germline V lookup: CDR1 LNHNV, CDR2 YYDKDF (reference sequence). The J segment lost 1 base and the V segment lost 7 bases, leaving 0 bases of the junction unmatched. The CDR3 has 13 residues. The CDR3 here is CATKRENTGELFF. The CDR3 nucleotides are TGTGCCACCAAGCGGGAGAACACCGGGGAGCTGTTTTTT.

The genes are TRBV20-1 and TRBJ2-7; tentatively, D is TRBD2 (6 bases). This CDR3 is 14 amino acids long. V was shortened by 4 bases and J by 0 bases, with 13 bases between the two germline ends. The germline V gene encodes CDR1 DFQATT and CDR2 SNEGSKA (reference sequence). CDR3 in DNA: TGCAGTGCTATCCGGGACTCGAGCTCCTACGAGCAGTACTTC. Amino acids: CSAIRDSSSYEQYF.

The chain has TRBV20-1 and TRBJ2-7; 7 bases are shared with TRBD1. Germline CDR1 DFQATT, CDR2 SNEGSKA (reference sequence). V dropped 0 bases and J dropped 4; count of bases not matched to a gene: 6. CDR3 length: 14 amino acids. CDR3: CSARDRTGFYEQYF. In DNA, the CDR3 is TGCAGTGCTAGAGATCGGACAGGTTTTTACGAGCAGTACTTC.

This clonotype came up many times. This CDR3 reads CASAGGETQYF. The CDR3 region has the DNA TGTGCCAGCGCAGGGGGAGAGACCCAGTACTTC. The rearrangement links TRBV18 to TRBJ2-5; 7 nucleotides align to TRBD1. The junction had 1 base not matched to a gene; V was cut back by 8 bases and J by 4 bases. CDR3 length: 11 amino acids. Germline CDR1 is KGHSH and CDR2 is LQKENI.

The rearrangement uses TRBV4-3 and TRBJ1-5, with no clear D. This CDR3 is built from 16 residues. V was shortened by 1 base and J by 2 bases, with 12 bases between the two germline ends. The germline V gene has CDR1 LGHNA and CDR2 YSLEER. CDR3 bases: TGCGCCAGCAGCCAAGTTTTAGGGAAGGGCAATCAGCCCCAGCATTTT. Amino acids: CASSQVLGKGNQPQHF.

The J gene is TRBJ1-1, the V gene TRBV2, with D unclear. The CDR3 extends over 10 amino acids. V was pared by 8 bases and J by 4 bases, with 5 bases between. Germline assignment: CDR1 SNHLY and CDR2 FYNNEI. CDR3 loop: CASGSTEAFF. The DNA for the CDR3 is TGTGCCAGCGGATCCACTGAAGCTTTCTTT. The whole variable domain, remainder taken from reference TRBV2 and TRBJ1-1, is EPEVTQTPSHQVTQMGQEVILRCVPISNHLYFYWYRQILGQKVEFLVSFYNNEISEKSEIFDDQFSVERPDGSNFTLKIRSTKLEDSAMYFCASGSTEAFFGQGTRLTVV.

This clonotype was counted a few times. The chain recombines TRBV13 with TRBJ2-1; 9 positions match TRBD2. This CDR3 spans 16 amino acids. Germline V gene lookup returns CDR1 PRHDT and CDR2 FYEKMQ (reference sequence). V lost 1 base and J lost 7; bases outside the gene matches: 8. The CDR3 is CASSLVPAGGDNEQFF. The DNA for the CDR3 is TGTGCCAGCAGCTTAGTCCCAGCGGGAGGTGATAATGAGCAGTTCTTC.